A selection of T cell receptor beta chains follows, all from one sample in a study of human T cells and chemical hapten exposure. TCRdb re-called the RACE reads through MiXCR, storing one row per CDR3 protein. The sample has some 15,000 distinct CDR3 sequences, 15% to 20% seen once. This sample comprised whole blood, obtained in connection with sensitization to the hapten diphenylcyclopropenone (DPC). The receptors were gathered from a woman aged 25 to 39 with alopecia areata. Some clones in this sample may be carry-over from other donors' samples. The CDR3 runs from the conserved cysteine through the conserved F or W. A D gene is named only where the DNA matches it firmly. Clone size is stated in some rows and not others, as once, few, many or a class when expanded.

D gene: NA; J gene: TRBJ2-2; V gene: TRBV7-9; clone size: many; CDR3 protein: CASSLAWDLTGELFF; CDR3 DNA: TGTGCCAGCAGCTTAGCGTGGGACCTTACCGGGGAGCTGTTTTTT
D gene: NA; J gene: TRBJ2-3; V gene: TRBV20-1; clone size: many; CDR3 protein: CSARYGIRTDTQYF; CDR3 DNA: TGCAGTGCTAGATACGGGATTAGGACAGATACGCAGTATTTT
D gene: NA; J gene: TRBJ1-1; V gene: TRBV18; clone size: medium-sized; CDR3 protein: CASSLAGPEAFF; CDR3 DNA: TGTGCCAGCTCCCTAGCAGGGCCTGAAGCTTTCTTT
D gene: NA; J gene: TRBJ1-4; V gene: TRBV19; clone size: medium-sized; CDR3 protein: CASGTATNEKLFF; CDR3 DNA: TGTGCCAGTGGGACCGCTACTAATGAAAAACTGTTTTTT
D gene: TRBD2; J gene: TRBJ2-5; V gene: TRBV4-2; clone size: NA; CDR3 protein: CASRDLAAQETQYF; CDR3 DNA: TGTGCCAGCAGGGACCTAGCGGCACAAGAGACCCAGTACTTC
D gene: NA; J gene: TRBJ2-1; V gene: TRBV6-2/TRBV6-3; clone size: many; CDR3 protein: CASCPSYNEQFF; CDR3 DNA: TGTGCCAGTTGTCCCTCGTACAATGAGCAGTTCTTC
D gene: TRBD1; J gene: TRBJ1-5; V gene: TRBV15; clone size: NA; CDR3 protein: CATSGDRTTNQPQHF; CDR3 DNA: TGTGCCACCAGCGGGGACAGGACCACAAATCAGCCCCAGCATTTT
D gene: NA; J gene: TRBJ1-2; V gene: TRBV12-3/TRBV12-4; clone size: many; CDR3 protein: CASSLFGQPNYGYTF; CDR3 DNA: TGTGCCAGCAGCCTATTTGGACAGCCTAACTATGGCTACACCTTC
D gene: NA; J gene: TRBJ1-2; V gene: TRBV10-3; clone size: many; CDR3 protein: CAISESGQNYGYTF; CDR3 DNA: TGTGCCATCAGTGAGTCGGGACAAAACTATGGCTACACCTTC
D gene: NA; J gene: TRBJ1-1; V gene: TRBV7-3; clone size: few; CDR3 protein: CASSADPGMNTEAFF; CDR3 DNA: TGTGCCAGCAGCGCTGATCCCGGCATGAACACTGAAGCTTTCTTT
D gene: NA; J gene: TRBJ1-5; V gene: TRBV3-1; clone size: medium-sized; CDR3 protein: CASSLPGHSQWPQHF; CDR3 DNA: TGTGCCAGCAGCCTACCGGGCCACTCACAATGGCCCCAGCATTTT
D gene: NA; J gene: TRBJ2-1; V gene: TRBV6-5; clone size: NA; CDR3 protein: CASRGIYNEQFF; CDR3 DNA: TGTGCCAGTCGCGGGATTTACAATGAGCAGTTCTTC
D gene: TRBD2; J gene: TRBJ2-1; V gene: TRBV4-2; clone size: NA; CDR3 protein: CASSQARESYNEQFF; CDR3 DNA: TGTGCCAGCAGCCAAGCGCGGGAGTCCTACAATGAGCAGTTCTTC
D gene: NA; J gene: TRBJ2-2; V gene: TRBV29-1; clone size: medium-sized; CDR3 protein: CSVDSYMNTGELFF; CDR3 DNA: TGCAGCGTTGACAGCTATATGAACACCGGGGAGCTGTTTTTT
D gene: TRBD1; J gene: TRBJ2-5; V gene: TRBV20-1; clone size: many; CDR3 protein: CSARKTGVPKETQYF; CDR3 DNA: TGCAGTGCTAGGAAGACAGGGGTACCCAAAGAGACCCAGTACTTC
D gene: NA; J gene: TRBJ1-2; V gene: TRBV29-1; clone size: NA; CDR3 protein: CSAVPQRGGYTF; CDR3 DNA: TGCAGCGCCGTGCCCCAACGAGGTGGCTACACCTTC
D gene: NA; J gene: TRBJ1-6; V gene: TRBV6-5; clone size: medium-sized; CDR3 protein: CASSYIATYNSPLHF; CDR3 DNA: TGTGCCAGCAGTTACATCGCCACCTATAATTCACCCCTCCACTTT
D gene: TRBD1; J gene: TRBJ1-6; V gene: TRBV3-1; clone size: few; CDR3 protein: CASSPQGNNSPLHF; CDR3 DNA: TGTGCCAGCAGCCCACAGGGGAATAATTCACCCCTCCACTTT
D gene: NA; J gene: TRBJ1-1; V gene: TRBV28; clone size: medium-sized; CDR3 protein: CASSLRVTGNTEAFF; CDR3 DNA: TGTGCCAGCAGTTTGAGGGTAACGGGCAACACTGAAGCTTTCTTT
D gene: TRBD1; J gene: TRBJ2-4; V gene: TRBV14; clone size: many; CDR3 protein: CASSRDRGTQYF; CDR3 DNA: TGTGCCAGCAGCCGGGACAGGGGGACACAGTACTTC
D gene: NA; J gene: TRBJ2-3; V gene: TRBV10-1; clone size: many; CDR3 protein: CASSVTGVADTQYF; CDR3 DNA: TGCGCCAGCAGTGTTACCGGGGTTGCAGATACGCAGTATTTT
D gene: NA; J gene: TRBJ2-5; V gene: TRBV3-1; clone size: NA; CDR3 protein: CASSQARATTHQETQYF; CDR3 DNA: TGTGCCAGCAGCCAAGCTAGGGCTACGACCCACCAAGAGACCCAGTACTTC
D gene: NA; J gene: TRBJ2-1; V gene: TRBV11-2; clone size: medium-sized; CDR3 protein: CASSLLRDIDNEQFF; CDR3 DNA: TGTGCCAGCAGCTTGCTAAGGGATATTGACAATGAGCAGTTCTTC
D gene: NA; J gene: TRBJ2-1; V gene: TRBV12-5; clone size: medium-sized; CDR3 protein: CASGISYEVVSYNEQFF; CDR3 DNA: TGTGCTAGTGGTATATCTTATGAGGTAGTCAGCTACAATGAGCAGTTCTTC
D gene: NA; J gene: TRBJ2-5; V gene: TRBV5-1; clone size: few; CDR3 protein: CASIGQGLAEETQYF; CDR3 DNA: TGCGCCAGCATAGGACAGGGCCTAGCGGAAGAGACCCAGTACTTC
D gene: TRBD1; J gene: TRBJ2-7; V gene: TRBV6-6; clone size: NA; CDR3 protein: CASSLQRDRIGEQYF; CDR3 DNA: TGTGCCAGCAGTCTACAAAGGGACAGAATCGGCGAGCAGTACTTC
D gene: NA; J gene: TRBJ2-2; V gene: TRBV9; clone size: medium-sized; CDR3 protein: CASSVYLGGTGELFF; CDR3 DNA: TGTGCCAGCAGCGTATACCTGGGGGGCACCGGGGAGCTGTTTTTT
D gene: TRBD1; J gene: TRBJ1-2; V gene: TRBV11-1; clone size: medium-sized; CDR3 protein: CASSRDRGTYGYTF; CDR3 DNA: TGTGCCAGCAGTCGCGACAGGGGCACCTATGGCTACACCTTC
D gene: NA; J gene: TRBJ1-5; V gene: TRBV20-1; clone size: many; CDR3 protein: CSALTGVSNQPQHF; CDR3 DNA: TGCAGTGCTTTGACAGGAGTTAGCAATCAGCCCCAGCATTTT
D gene: TRBD2; J gene: TRBJ2-3; V gene: TRBV2; clone size: once; CDR3 protein: CASKALAGPTDTQYF; CDR3 DNA: TGTGCCAGCAAGGCACTAGCGGGCCCCACAGATACGCAGTATTTT
D gene: TRBD2; J gene: TRBJ2-3; V gene: TRBV6-5; clone size: many; CDR3 protein: CASRSRVAGVTTDTQYF; CDR3 DNA: TGTGCCAGCAGATCCCGCGTGGCGGGAGTCACCACAGATACGCAGTATTTT
D gene: TRBD1; J gene: TRBJ2-5; V gene: TRBV19; clone size: NA; CDR3 protein: CASRMAGTGYQETQYF; CDR3 DNA: TGTGCCAGTAGAATGGCCGGGACAGGATACCAAGAGACCCAGTACTTC
D gene: NA; J gene: TRBJ1-6; V gene: TRBV4-2; clone size: NA; CDR3 protein: CASSQDTGSYNSPLHF; CDR3 DNA: TGTGCCAGCAGCCAAGACACAGGCTCCTATAATTCACCCCTCCACTTT
D gene: NA; J gene: TRBJ2-3; V gene: TRBV20-1; clone size: many; CDR3 protein: CSARSGDTQYF; CDR3 DNA: TGCAGTGCTAGGAGTGGAGATACGCAGTATTTT
D gene: NA; J gene: TRBJ1-3; V gene: TRBV18; clone size: many; CDR3 protein: CASSPTDGNTIYF; CDR3 DNA: TGTGCCAGCTCACCAACGGATGGAAACACCATATATTTT
D gene: NA; J gene: TRBJ2-1; V gene: TRBV4-1; clone size: NA; CDR3 protein: CASSQGDISYNEQFF; CDR3 DNA: TGCGCCAGCAGCCAAGGGGATATCTCCTACAATGAGCAGTTCTTC
D gene: TRBD2; J gene: TRBJ2-5; V gene: TRBV5-1; clone size: few; CDR3 protein: CASSKRGGGQETQYF; CDR3 DNA: TGCGCCAGCAGCAAGAGAGGCGGGGGCCAAGAGACCCAGTACTTC
D gene: TRBD1; J gene: TRBJ2-5; V gene: TRBV20-1; clone size: NA; CDR3 protein: CSAREQGPEQDF; CDR3 DNA: TGCAGTGCTAGAGAACAGGGGCCTGAGCAGGACTTC
D gene: NA; J gene: TRBJ1-5; V gene: TRBV20-1; clone size: medium-sized; CDR3 protein: CSAWPRGGNQPQHF; CDR3 DNA: TGCAGTGCTTGGCCCAGGGGAGGGAATCAGCCCCAGCATTTT
D gene: NA; J gene: TRBJ1-6; V gene: TRBV12-3/TRBV12-4; clone size: medium-sized; CDR3 protein: CASSPTTRTGGWYNSPLHF; CDR3 DNA: TGTGCCAGCAGTCCCACAACCCGGACCGGGGGCTGGTATAATTCACCCCTCCACTTT
D gene: NA; J gene: TRBJ1-2; V gene: TRBV20-1; clone size: medium-sized; CDR3 protein: CSAALGADYGYTF; CDR3 DNA: TGCAGTGCTGCTCTGGGGGCGGACTATGGCTACACCTTC
D gene: TRBD1; J gene: TRBJ1-2; V gene: TRBV12-3/TRBV12-4; clone size: NA; CDR3 protein: CASSRTGGASYGYTF; CDR3 DNA: TGTGCCAGCAGCCGGACAGGGGGCGCGTCCTATGGCTACACCTTC
D gene: TRBD1; J gene: TRBJ1-2; V gene: TRBV6-5; clone size: many; CDR3 protein: CASSTRGQGNYGYTF; CDR3 DNA: TGTGCCAGCAGTACTAGAGGACAGGGTAACTATGGCTACACCTTC
D gene: TRBD2; J gene: TRBJ2-2; V gene: TRBV3-1; clone size: many; CDR3 protein: CASSQVSGVTGELFF; CDR3 DNA: TGTGCCAGCAGCCAAGTTAGCGGGGTTACCGGGGAGCTGTTTTTT
D gene: NA; J gene: TRBJ2-3; V gene: TRBV2; clone size: many; CDR3 protein: CATLFSGLWTDTQYF; CDR3 DNA: TGTGCCACCTTATTTAGCGGTCTTTGGACAGATACGCAGTATTTT
D gene: TRBD2; J gene: TRBJ2-3; V gene: TRBV7-2; clone size: NA; CDR3 protein: CASSGTSADTQYF; CDR3 DNA: TGTGCCAGCAGCGGTACTAGCGCGGATACGCAGTATTTT
D gene: TRBD1; J gene: TRBJ2-5; V gene: TRBV20-1; clone size: many; CDR3 protein: CSARAGTGKETQYF; CDR3 DNA: TGCAGTGCTAGAGCCGGGACAGGGAAGGAGACCCAGTACTTC
D gene: NA; J gene: TRBJ1-1; V gene: TRBV7-6; clone size: few; CDR3 protein: CASSQPEGTEAFF; CDR3 DNA: TGTGCCAGCAGCCAACCCGAGGGGACTGAAGCTTTCTTT
D gene: NA; J gene: TRBJ1-5; V gene: TRBV18; clone size: NA; CDR3 protein: CASSPDVNQPQHF; CDR3 DNA: TGTGCCAGCTCACCGGACGTCAATCAGCCCCAGCATTTT
D gene: NA; J gene: TRBJ2-4; V gene: TRBV6-9; clone size: many; CDR3 protein: CASSYQGGLAKNIQYF; CDR3 DNA: TGTGCCAGCAGCTATCAGGGGGGACTAGCCAAAAACATTCAGTACTTC
D gene: NA; J gene: TRBJ1-2; V gene: TRBV29-1; clone size: many; CDR3 protein: CSVSAPSGDYGYTF; CDR3 DNA: TGCAGCGTTTCGGCCCCGTCGGGAGACTATGGCTACACCTTC
D gene: NA; J gene: TRBJ2-3; V gene: TRBV11-3; clone size: many; CDR3 protein: CASSFSDTDTQYF; CDR3 DNA: TGTGCCAGCAGCTTCAGCGACACAGATACGCAGTATTTT
D gene: NA; J gene: TRBJ2-2; V gene: TRBV29-1; clone size: many; CDR3 protein: CSVKGGITGELFF; CDR3 DNA: TGCAGCGTCAAGGGGGGGATCACCGGGGAGCTGTTTTTT
D gene: TRBD2; J gene: TRBJ2-5; V gene: TRBV11-1; clone size: few; CDR3 protein: CASSLPGGETQYF; CDR3 DNA: TGTGCCAGCAGCTTACCGGGAGGAGAGACCCAGTACTTC
D gene: NA; J gene: TRBJ1-2; V gene: TRBV13; clone size: medium-sized; CDR3 protein: CASSLGGLGYTF; CDR3 DNA: TGTGCCAGCAGCTTAGGAGGGTTAGGCTACACCTTC
D gene: TRBD2; J gene: TRBJ2-3; V gene: TRBV2; clone size: many; CDR3 protein: CASSSGGVTDTQYF; CDR3 DNA: TGTGCCAGCAGTTCCGGGGGGGTTACAGATACGCAGTATTTT
D gene: TRBD2; J gene: TRBJ2-3; V gene: TRBV6-6; clone size: NA; CDR3 protein: CASNPLGGGTDTQYF; CDR3 DNA: TGTGCCAGCAACCCACTCGGGGGGGGCACAGATACGCAGTATTTT
D gene: TRBD2; J gene: TRBJ2-1; V gene: TRBV12-3/TRBV12-4; clone size: NA; CDR3 protein: CAIHLAGNEQFF; CDR3 DNA: TGTGCCATCCACCTAGCGGGCAATGAGCAGTTCTTC
D gene: NA; J gene: TRBJ2-5; V gene: TRBV6-5; clone size: NA; CDR3 protein: CASSYFPEQETQYF; CDR3 DNA: TGTGCCAGCAGTTACTTTCCGGAGCAAGAGACCCAGTACTTC